These 9 T cell receptor beta chains were sequenced from one sample in a study of blood T cell repertoires in COVID-19. Sequencing used immunoSEQ multiplex PCR; TCRdb keeps in-frame clones, though not all of them. This table holds some 280,000 clones, 86% found once. The sample taken for sequencing was peripheral blood. These receptors were obtained from a woman aged 25 to 39 with active or convalescent COVID-19.

V is TRBV18 and J is TRBJ2-6; TRBD1 is a possible D gene (6 bases). The CDR3 has 17 amino acids. Germline V gene sequence: CDR1 KGHSH, CDR2 LQKENI. V shed 3 bases and J shed 4 bases, with 16 bases lying between them. CDR3 residues: CASSPSQGASGANVLTF. In DNA form, the CDR3 reads TGTGCCAGCTCACCTTCACAGGGTGCGTCCGGGGCCAACGTCCTGACTTTC.

V and J are TRBV5-6 and TRBJ2-2, with D unresolved. V dropped 0 bases and J dropped 4 bases, with 10 bases sitting between them. CDR3 length equals 15 residues. CDR1 and CDR2 from the germline V gene are SGHDT and YYEEEE. Here the CDR3 DNA reads TGTGCCAGCAGCTTGGTACAGACCATCACCGGGGAGCTGTTTTTT. As protein: CASSLVQTITGELFF.

The chain joins TRBV6-5 to TRBJ1-5, with D possibly TRBD1 on 6 matching bases. The CDR3 is 15 amino acids. The V and J ends lost 6 bases and 3 bases respectively, with 15 bases between them. Germline V gene sequence: CDR1 MNHEY, CDR2 SVGAGI. The CDR3 reads CASRGGSGVNQPQHF. CDR3 in DNA: TGTGCCAGCAGGGGGGGGTCAGGGGTCAATCAGCCCCAGCATTTT.

This chain uses TRBV29-1 with TRBJ2-3; 8 bases map to TRBD2. From germline, CDR1 is SQVTM and CDR2 ANQGSEA. The CDR3 extends over 13 amino acids. Losses at the gene ends were 6 bases for V and 5 bases for J; bases not matched to a gene: 7. CDR3 DNA sequence: TGCAGCGTCCTGGGGGCGGGGGGAGATACGCAGTATTTT. This translates into CSVLGAGGDTQYF.

This chain links TRBV5-4 with TRBJ2-1; TRBD1 matches at 12 bases. The CDR3 loop spans 14 amino acids. Trimming removed 3 bases from V and 7 bases from J; junction bases left unmatched: 2. From germline, CDR1 is SGHNT and CDR2 YYREEE (reference sequence). DNA for the CDR3: TGTGCCAGCAGCTGGGACAGGGGGCGTAATGAGCAGTTCTTC. It codes for CASSWDRGRNEQFF. Full variable domain (outside the CDR3, taken from reference TRBV5-4 and TRBJ2-1): ETGVTQSPTHLIKTRGQQVTLRCSSQSGHNTVSWYQQALGQGPQFIFQYYREEENGRGNFPPRFSGLQFPNYSSELNVNALELDDSALYLCASSWDRGRNEQFFGPGTRLTVL.

V and J are TRBV2 and TRBJ1-1; 8 nucleotides match TRBD1. Trimming removed 5 bases from V and 3 bases from J; junction bases left unmatched: 2. Looked up from germline, CDR1 is SNHLY and CDR2 is FYNNEI. The CDR3 totals 13 residues. CDR3 residues: CASSSQGDTEAFF. CDR3 DNA sequence: TGTGCCAGCAGTTCACAGGGGGACACTGAAGCTTTCTTT.

The chain is built from TRBV18 and TRBJ2-1, with 10 bases identical to TRBD2. The V segment lost 6 bases and the J segment 6 bases; nucleotides outside the gene matches: 5. The CDR3 runs to 14 residues. Per the germline V gene, CDR1 is KGHSH and CDR2 is LQKENI. CDR3 nucleotides: TGTGCCAGCTCTCCGGGACTAGCGTTCAATGAGCAGTTCTTC. This encodes CASSPGLAFNEQFF.

This sequence joins TRBV19 and TRBJ1-2; 9 bases match TRBD1. There are 15 residues in the CDR3. Losses at the gene ends were 6 bases for V and 4 bases for J; bases not matched to a gene: 9. CDR1 is LNHDA, CDR2 SQIVND, per germline (reference sequence). In DNA, the CDR3 is TGTGCCAGTAGCATAACCGGGACAGGGTCCTATGGCTACACCTTC. The encoded protein is CASSITGTGSYGYTF.

The chain uses TRBV6-2 or TRBV6-3 and TRBJ2-3, with 7 bases aligning to TRBD2. The germline V gene has CDR1 MNHEY and CDR2 SVGEGT. This CDR3 is 11 amino acids long. Trimming took 4 bases from V and 14 from J; bases not matched to a gene: 6. The CDR3 is CASSLGGFPYF. CDR3 nucleotides: TGTGCCAGCAGTTTGGGGGGGTTTCCGTATTTT.